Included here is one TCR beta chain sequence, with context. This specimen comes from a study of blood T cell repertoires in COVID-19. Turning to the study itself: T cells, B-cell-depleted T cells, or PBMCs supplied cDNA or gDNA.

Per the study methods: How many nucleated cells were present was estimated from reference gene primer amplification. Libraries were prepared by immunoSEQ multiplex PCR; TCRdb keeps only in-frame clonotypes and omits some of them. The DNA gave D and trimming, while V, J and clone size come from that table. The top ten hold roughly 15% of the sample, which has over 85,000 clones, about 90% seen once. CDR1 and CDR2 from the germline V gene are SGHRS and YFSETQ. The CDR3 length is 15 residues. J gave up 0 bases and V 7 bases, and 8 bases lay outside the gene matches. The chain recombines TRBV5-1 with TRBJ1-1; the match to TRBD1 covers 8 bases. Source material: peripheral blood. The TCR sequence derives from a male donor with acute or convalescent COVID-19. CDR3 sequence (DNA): TGCGCCAGCGGGTCGACAGGGGAAATGAACACTGAAGCTTTCTTT. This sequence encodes CASGSTGEMNTEAFF.